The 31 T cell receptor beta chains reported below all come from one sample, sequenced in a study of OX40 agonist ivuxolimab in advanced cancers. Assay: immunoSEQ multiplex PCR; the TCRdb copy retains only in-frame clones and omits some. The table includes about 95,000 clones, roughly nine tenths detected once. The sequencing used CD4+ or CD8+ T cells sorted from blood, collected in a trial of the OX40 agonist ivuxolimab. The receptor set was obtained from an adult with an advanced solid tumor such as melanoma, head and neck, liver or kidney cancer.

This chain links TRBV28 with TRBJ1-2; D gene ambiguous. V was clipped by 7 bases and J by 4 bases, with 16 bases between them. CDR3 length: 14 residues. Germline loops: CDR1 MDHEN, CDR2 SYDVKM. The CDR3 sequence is CASTLRGSTYGYTF. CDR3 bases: TGTGCCAGCACTTTGAGAGGTTCCACCTATGGCTACACCTTC.

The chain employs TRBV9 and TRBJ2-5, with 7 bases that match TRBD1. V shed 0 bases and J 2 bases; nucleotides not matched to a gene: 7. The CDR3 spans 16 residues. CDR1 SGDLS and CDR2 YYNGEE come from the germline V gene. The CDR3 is CASSVGTGGLQETQYF. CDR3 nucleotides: TGTGCCAGCAGCGTAGGGACAGGAGGTTTACAAGAGACCCAGTACTTC.

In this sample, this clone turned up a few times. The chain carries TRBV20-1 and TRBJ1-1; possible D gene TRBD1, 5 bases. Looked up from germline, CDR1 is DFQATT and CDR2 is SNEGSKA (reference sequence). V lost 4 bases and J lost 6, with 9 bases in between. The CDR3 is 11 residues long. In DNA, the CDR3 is TGCAGTGCTATTAGGGGTCCTGAAGCTTTCTTT. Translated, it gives CSAIRGPEAFF.

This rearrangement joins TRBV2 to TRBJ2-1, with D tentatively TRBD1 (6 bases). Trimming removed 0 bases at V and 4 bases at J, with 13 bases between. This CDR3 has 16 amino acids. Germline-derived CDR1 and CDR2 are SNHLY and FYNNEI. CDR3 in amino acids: CASSEAVQGRYNEQFF. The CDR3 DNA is TGTGCCAGCAGTGAAGCCGTACAGGGAAGGTACAATGAGCAGTTCTTC.

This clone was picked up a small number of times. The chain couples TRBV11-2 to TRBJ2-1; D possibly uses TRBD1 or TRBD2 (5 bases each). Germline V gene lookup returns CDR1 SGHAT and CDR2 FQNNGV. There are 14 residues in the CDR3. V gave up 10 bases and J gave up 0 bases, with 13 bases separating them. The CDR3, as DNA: TGTGCCACCGTGGGGGTGAGCTCCTACAATGAGCAGTTCTTC. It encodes CATVGVSSYNEQFF.

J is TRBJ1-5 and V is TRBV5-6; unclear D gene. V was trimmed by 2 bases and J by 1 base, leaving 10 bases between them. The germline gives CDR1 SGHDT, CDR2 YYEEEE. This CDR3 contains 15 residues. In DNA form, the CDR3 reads TGTGCCAGCAGCTTTTCCTTCGGGAGCAATCAGCCCCAGCATTTT. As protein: CASSFSFGSNQPQHF.

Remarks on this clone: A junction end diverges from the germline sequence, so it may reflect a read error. CDR3 sequence reads: CSAGQGGVEDF. The CDR3 coding sequence is TGCAGCGCCGGACAGGGGGGCGTCGAGGACTTC. The V gene is TRBV29-1, the J gene TRBJ2-4, with 10 positions matching TRBD1. The CDR3 consists of 11 residues. Germline V CDR1 and CDR2: SQVTM, ANQGSEA.

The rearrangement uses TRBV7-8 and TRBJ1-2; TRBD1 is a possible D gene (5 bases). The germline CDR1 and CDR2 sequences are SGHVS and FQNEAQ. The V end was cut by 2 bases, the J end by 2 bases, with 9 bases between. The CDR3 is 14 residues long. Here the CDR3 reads CASSLLTVNYGYTF. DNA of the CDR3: TGTGCCAGCAGCTTACTGACAGTAAACTATGGCTACACCTTC.

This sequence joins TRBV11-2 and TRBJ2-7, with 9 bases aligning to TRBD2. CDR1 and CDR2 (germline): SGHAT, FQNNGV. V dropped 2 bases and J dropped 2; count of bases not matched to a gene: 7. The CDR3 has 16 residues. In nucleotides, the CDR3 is TGTGCCAGCAGCTTATTGTCTAGCGGGATGCCCTACGAGCAGTACTTC. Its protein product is CASSLLSSGMPYEQYF.

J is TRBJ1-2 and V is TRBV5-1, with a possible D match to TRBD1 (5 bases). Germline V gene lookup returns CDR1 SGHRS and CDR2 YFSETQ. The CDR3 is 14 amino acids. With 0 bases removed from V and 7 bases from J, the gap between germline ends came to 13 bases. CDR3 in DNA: TGCGCCAGCAGCTTGGACCCAGGGTGGGGTGGCTACACCTTC. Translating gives CASSLDPGWGGYTF.

The CDR3 loop is CASSIRPSGGGYMERNIQYF. Here the CDR3 DNA reads TGCGCCAGCAGCATTCGGCCTAGCGGGGGAGGTTACATGGAAAGAAACATTCAGTACTTC. This chain joins TRBV5-1 and TRBJ2-4, with TRBD2 matching over 10 bases. The CDR3 loop spans 20 amino acids. The V gene end was trimmed by 4 bases and the J gene end by 6 bases; junction bases not matched to a gene: 22. The V gene's germline CDR1 is SGHRS and CDR2 YFSETQ. Full variable domain (remainder filled in from reference TRBV5-1 and TRBJ2-4): KAGVTQTPRYLIKTRGQQVTLSCSPISGHRSVSWYQQTPGQGLQFLFEYFSETQRNKGNFPGRFSGRQFSNSRSEMNVSTLELGDSALYLCASSIRPSGGGYMERNIQYFGAGTRLSVL.

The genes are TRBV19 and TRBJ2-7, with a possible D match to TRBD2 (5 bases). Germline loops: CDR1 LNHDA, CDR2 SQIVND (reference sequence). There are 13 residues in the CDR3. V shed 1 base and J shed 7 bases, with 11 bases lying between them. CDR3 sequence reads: CASSIGARREQYF. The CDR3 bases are TGTGCCAGTAGTATAGGGGCGAGGAGGGAGCAGTACTTC.

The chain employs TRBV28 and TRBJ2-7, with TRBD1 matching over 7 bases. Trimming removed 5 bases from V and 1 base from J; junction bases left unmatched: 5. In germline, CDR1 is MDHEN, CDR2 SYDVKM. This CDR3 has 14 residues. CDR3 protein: CASSAQGFSYEQYF. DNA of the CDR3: TGTGCCAGCAGTGCACAGGGGTTTTCCTACGAGCAGTACTTC.

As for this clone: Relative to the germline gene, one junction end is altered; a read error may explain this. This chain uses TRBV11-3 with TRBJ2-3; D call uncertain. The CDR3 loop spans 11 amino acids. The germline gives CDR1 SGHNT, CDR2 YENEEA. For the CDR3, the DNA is TGTGCCAGCAGCTTACCCATCCTACCCCTCTTT. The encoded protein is CASSLPILPLF.

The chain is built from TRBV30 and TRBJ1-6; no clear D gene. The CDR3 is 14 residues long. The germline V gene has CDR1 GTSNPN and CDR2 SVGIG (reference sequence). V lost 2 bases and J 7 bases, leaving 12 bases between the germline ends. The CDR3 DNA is TGTGCCTGGAGTCCCCAGGAATGGAATTCACCCCTCCACTTT. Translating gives CAWSPQEWNSPLHF.

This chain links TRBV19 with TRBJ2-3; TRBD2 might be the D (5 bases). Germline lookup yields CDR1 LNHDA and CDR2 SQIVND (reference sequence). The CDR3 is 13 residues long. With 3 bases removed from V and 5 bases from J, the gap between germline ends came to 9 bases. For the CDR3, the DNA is TGTGCCAGTAGTATGGAGCGGAGAGATACGCAGTATTTT. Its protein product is CASSMERRDTQYF.

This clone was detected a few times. The CDR3 DNA reads as TGTGCCAGCAGCTTCGGAACCGGGACGCCGAACTACGAGCAGTACTTC. Its protein product is CASSFGTGTPNYEQYF. This chain links TRBV7-9 with TRBJ2-7; D assignment may be TRBD1 or TRBD2 (5 bases each). CDR1 is SEHNR and CDR2 is FQNEAQ in the germline V gene (reference sequence). The germline V and J ends were trimmed by 3 bases and 3 bases, with 18 bases remaining between them. The CDR3 is 16 residues long.

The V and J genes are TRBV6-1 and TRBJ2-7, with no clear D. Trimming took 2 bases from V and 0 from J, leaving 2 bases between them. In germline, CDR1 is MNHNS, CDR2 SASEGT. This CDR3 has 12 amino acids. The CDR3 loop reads CASSENSYEQYF. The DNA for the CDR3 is TGTGCCAGCAGTGAAAACTCCTACGAGCAGTACTTC.

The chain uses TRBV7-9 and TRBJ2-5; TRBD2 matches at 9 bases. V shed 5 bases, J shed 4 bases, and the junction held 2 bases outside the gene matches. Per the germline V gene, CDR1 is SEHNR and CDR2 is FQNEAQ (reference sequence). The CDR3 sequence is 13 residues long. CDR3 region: CASSLLAGETQYF. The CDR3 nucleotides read TGTGCCAGCAGCCTACTAGCGGGAGAGACCCAGTACTTC. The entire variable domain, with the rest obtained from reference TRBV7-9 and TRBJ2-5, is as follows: DTGVSQNPRHKITKRGQNVTFRCDPISEHNRLYWYRQTLGQGPEFLTYFQNEAQLEKSRLLSDRFSAERPKGSFSTLEIQRTEQGDSAMYLCASSLLAGETQYFGPGTRLLVL.

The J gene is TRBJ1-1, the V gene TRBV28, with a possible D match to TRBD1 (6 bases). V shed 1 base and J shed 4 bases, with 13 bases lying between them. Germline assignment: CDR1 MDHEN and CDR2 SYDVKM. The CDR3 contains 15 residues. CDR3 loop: CASSLLGGTGTEAFF. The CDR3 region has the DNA TGTGCCAGCAGTTTATTGGGGGGCACGGGCACTGAAGCTTTCTTT.

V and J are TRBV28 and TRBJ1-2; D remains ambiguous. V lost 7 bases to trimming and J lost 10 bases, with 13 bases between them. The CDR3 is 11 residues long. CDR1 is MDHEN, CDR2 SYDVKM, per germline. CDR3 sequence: CASNSGRLYTF. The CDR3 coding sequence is TGTGCCAGCAACTCCGGCCGCCTCTACACCTTC.

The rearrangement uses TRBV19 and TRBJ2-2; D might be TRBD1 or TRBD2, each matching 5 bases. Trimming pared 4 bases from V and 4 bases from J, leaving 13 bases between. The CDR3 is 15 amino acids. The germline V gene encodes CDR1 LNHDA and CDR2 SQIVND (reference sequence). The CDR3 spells CASSTPGRGTGELFF. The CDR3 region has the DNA TGTGCCAGTAGTACCCCGGGACGGGGCACCGGGGAGCTGTTTTTT.

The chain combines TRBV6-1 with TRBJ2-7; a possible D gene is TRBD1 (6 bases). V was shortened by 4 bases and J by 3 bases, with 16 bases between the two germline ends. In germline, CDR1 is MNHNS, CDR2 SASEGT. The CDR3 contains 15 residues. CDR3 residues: CASSATTGGDYEQYF. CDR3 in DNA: TGTGCCAGCAGTGCGACGACAGGTGGGGACTACGAGCAGTACTTC.

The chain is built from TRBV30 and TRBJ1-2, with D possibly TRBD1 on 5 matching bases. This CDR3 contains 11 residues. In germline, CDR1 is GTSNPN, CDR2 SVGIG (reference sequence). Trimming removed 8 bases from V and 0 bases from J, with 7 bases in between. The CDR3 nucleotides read TGTGCCAGGGGTGCTAACTATGGCTACACCTTC. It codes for CARGANYGYTF.

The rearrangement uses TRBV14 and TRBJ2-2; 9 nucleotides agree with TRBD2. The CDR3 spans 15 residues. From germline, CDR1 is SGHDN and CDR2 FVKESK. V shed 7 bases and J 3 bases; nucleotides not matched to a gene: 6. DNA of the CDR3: TGTGCCAGCATAAGGACTAGCGAGCACACCGGGGAGCTGTTTTTT. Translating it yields CASIRTSEHTGELFF.

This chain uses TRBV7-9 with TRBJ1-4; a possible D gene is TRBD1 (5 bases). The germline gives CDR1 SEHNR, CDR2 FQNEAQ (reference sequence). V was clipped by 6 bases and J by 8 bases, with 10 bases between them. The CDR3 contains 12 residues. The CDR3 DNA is TGTGCCAGCAGTTGGGGACGGGAAAAACTGTTTTTT. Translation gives CASSWGREKLFF.

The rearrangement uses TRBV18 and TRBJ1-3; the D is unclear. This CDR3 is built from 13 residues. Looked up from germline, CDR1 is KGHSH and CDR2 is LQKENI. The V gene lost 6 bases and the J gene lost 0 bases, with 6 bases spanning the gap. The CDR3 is CASSPSSGNTIYF. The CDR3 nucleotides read TGTGCCAGCTCCCCTAGCTCTGGAAACACCATATATTTT.

The CDR3 loop reads CASSFGTGGFDEQYF. The CDR3 DNA sequence: TGTGCCAGCAGCTTTGGGACAGGGGGCTTCGACGAGCAGTACTTC. The genes are TRBV7-8 and TRBJ2-7; 12 bases are a match to TRBD1. The CDR3 totals 15 residues. Germline V gene data show CDR1 as SGHVS and CDR2 as FQNEAQ. V lost 3 bases and J lost 5; bases outside the gene matches: 5.

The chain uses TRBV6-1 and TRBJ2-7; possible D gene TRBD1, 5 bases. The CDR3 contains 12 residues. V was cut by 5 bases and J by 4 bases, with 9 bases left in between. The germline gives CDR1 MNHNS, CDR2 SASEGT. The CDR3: CASSLNRYEQYF. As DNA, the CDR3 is TGTGCCAGCAGTTTAAACAGGTACGAGCAGTACTTC.

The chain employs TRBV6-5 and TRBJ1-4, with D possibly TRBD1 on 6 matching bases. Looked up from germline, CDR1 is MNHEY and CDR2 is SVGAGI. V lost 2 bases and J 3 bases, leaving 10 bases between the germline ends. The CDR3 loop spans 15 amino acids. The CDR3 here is CASSYLGTPNEKLFF. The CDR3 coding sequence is TGTGCCAGCAGTTACCTAGGGACACCTAATGAAAAACTGTTTTTT.

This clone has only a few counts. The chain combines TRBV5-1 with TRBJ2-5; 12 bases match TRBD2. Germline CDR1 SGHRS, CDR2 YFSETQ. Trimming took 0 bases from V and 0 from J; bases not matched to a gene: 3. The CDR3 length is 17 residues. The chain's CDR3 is CASSLGGTSGYQETQYF. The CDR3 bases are TGCGCCAGCAGCTTGGGCGGGACTAGCGGGTACCAAGAGACCCAGTACTTC.